This T cell receptor beta chain was identified in a study of blood T cell repertoires in COVID-19. The overall study: The origin of the acute and convalescent COVID-19 samples was the United States, Italy and Spain. Nucleic acid was either cDNA or gDNA, and it came from T cells, B-cell-depleted T cells, or PBMCs.

Authors' methods: Reference gene primer amplification in the assay estimated nucleated cell counts. Data came from immunoSEQ multiplex PCR; TCRdb stores just in-frame clones and leaves some out. Clone size and the V and J calls come from that table; the DNA yielded D and trimming. The data contain 180,000 or so clones, 86% of them singletons. The CDR3 totals 14 residues. CDR1 and CDR2 from the germline V gene are SGHVS and FQNEAQ. Trimming cost V 5 bases and J 0 bases; bases outside gene matches: 3. The specimen sequenced was peripheral blood. The sequence derives from a young man with acute or convalescent COVID-19. The genes are TRBV7-8 and TRBJ1-1; 7 nucleotides align to TRBD1. CDR3 nucleotide sequence: TGTGCCAGCAGCCTGGGACAGTTGAACACTGAAGCTTTCTTT. Amino acid sequence: CASSLGQLNTEAFF.